This T cell receptor beta chain derives from a study of blood T cell repertoires in COVID-19. Study as a whole: Samples of COVID-19 (acute and convalescent) were obtained from the United States, Italy and Spain.

V lost 3 bases to trimming and J lost 6 bases; unmatched junction nucleotides: 5. The V gene's germline CDR1 is LNHDA and CDR2 SQIVND (reference sequence). The CDR3 spans 14 residues. Authors' data handling: Counts of nucleated cells, estimated from reference gene primer amplification, were obtained. TCRdb's table, derived via immunoSEQ multiplex PCR, lists solely in-frame clones and lacks some. The DNA gave D and trimming, while V, J and clone size come from that table. The top ten hold roughly 6.7% of the sample, which has approximately 300,000 clones, around 92% seen once. The specimen was peripheral blood. The chain employs TRBV19 and TRBJ1-1, with 9 bases fitting TRBD1. The clonotype was recovered from a young man who had recovered from COVID-19. The CDR3 protein is CASSMPGQGSEAFF. In nucleotides, the CDR3 is TGTGCCAGTAGTATGCCGGGACAGGGCTCTGAAGCTTTCTTT.